Detailed here is one T cell receptor (beta chain). Treatment here: 15 to 20 received Ad26.COV2.S at low or high dose, single or two shots; about 5 received placebo; per-sample allocation not given. Day 63 following the first vaccine or placebo injection was when the samples were taken. The data were taken from a study of Ad26.COV2.S vaccination and SARS-CoV-2 variants. The germline CDR1 and CDR2 sequences are SNHLY and FYNNEI. CDR3 length: 15 residues. J lost 11 bases, V lost 2 bases, and 7 bases had no gene match. TCRdb keeps only in-frame clones here, not all; method: immunoSEQ multiplex PCR. The profile shows about 450,000 clones, about 88% of them singletons.

The sequence was obtained from a person aged 18-65 years who received the Ad26.COV2.S COVID-19 vaccine or a placebo. The sample consisted of peripheral blood, taken in a trial of Ad26.COV2.S vaccine versus placebo. The chain is built from TRBV2 and TRBJ1-6; 9 positions agree with TRBD1. CDR3 amino acids: CASSEFGTGMAPLHF. In nucleotides, the CDR3 is TGTGCCAGCAGTGAATTCGGGACAGGGATGGCACCCCTCCACTTT.